This T cell receptor beta chain was sequenced during a study of CD8 T cells in Susac syndrome. CDR1 SGHRS and CDR2 YFSETQ come from the germline V gene. V was shortened by 0 bases and J by 13 bases, with 13 bases between the two germline ends. This CDR3 has 12 residues. Random hexamers were used to reverse transcribe the RNA input (about 0.5 to 1 ug). Via MiXCR, TCRdb re-called the immunoSEQ multiplex PCR reads, giving one row per CDR3 protein. The table shows approximately 200,000 distinct CDR3 sequences, with roughly 96% occurring only once. V gene TRBV5-1 combines with J gene TRBJ1-2; weak D call: TRBD1 (5 bases). The sequencing input was CD4+ T cells from PBMCs. The TCR originated in a human donor with multiple sclerosis. Here the CDR3 DNA reads TGCGCCAGCAGCTTGGAAGTTGGGGGAACCACCTTC. It specifies CASSLEVGGTTF.